The rows below give T cell receptor beta chains drawn from one sample of a study of long-term antiretroviral therapy in people with HIV. The method was immunoSEQ multiplex PCR; TCRdb's version includes in-frame clones alone and lacks a portion of them. Here the sample spans some 25,000 clones, about 86% being singletons. The source material was unsorted PBMCs, sampled 3 years after starting antiretroviral therapy. The origin of the receptors is a man between 18 and 35 years old with HIV. CDR3s include the opening cysteine and the closing phenylalanine or tryptophan. D genes are given only for firm matches. Some rows mark clone size as missing; the rest say once, few, many or name a class of expanded clone.

len	j_gene	v_gene	d_gene	abundance	CDR3aa	CDR3nt
17	TRBJ2-6	TRBV28	TRBD1	NA	CASSLTGAFSGANVLTF	TGTGCCAGCAGTCTGACAGGGGCCTTCTCTGGGGCCAACGTCCTGACTTTC
14	TRBJ1-2	TRBV7-3	NA	NA	CASSTGPGTGGYTF	TGTGCCAGCAGCACAGGTCCAGGGACTGGTGGCTACACCTTC
14	TRBJ1-2	TRBV7-9	TRBD1	once	CASSLEAGGYGYTF	TGTGCCAGCAGCTTAGAGGCAGGGGGGTATGGCTACACCTTC
15	TRBJ2-2	TRBV28	NA	NA	CASSPPRGAFWELFF	TGTGCCAGCAGCCCCCCCAGGGGCGCGTTCTGGGAGCTGTTTTTT
13	TRBJ2-5	TRBV7-3	TRBD2	NA	CASSLAGGETQYF	TGTGCCAGCAGCTTAGCGGGGGGAGAGACCCAGTACTTC
17	TRBJ1-3	TRBV5-4	NA	once	CASSPRQDPQTGNTIYF	TGTGCCAGCAGCCCAAGACAGGACCCACAGACTGGAAACACCATATATTTT
13	TRBJ2-5	TRBV2	TRBD1	NA	CASTGTAQETQYF	TGTGCCAGCACTGGGACAGCACAAGAGACCCAGTACTTC
14	TRBJ1-5	TRBV21-1	NA	once	CASSKGPGHQPQHF	TGTGCCAGCAGCAAAGGTCCGGGCCATCAGCCCCAGCATTTT
14	TRBJ1-4	TRBV10-2	NA	NA	CASSDPHINEKLFF	TGCGCCAGCAGTGACCCACACATTAATGAAAAACTGTTTTTT
14	TRBJ2-5	TRBV4-1	NA	NA	CASSRGSWGETQYF	TGCGCCAGCAGCCGGGGGTCCTGGGGGGAGACCCAGTACTTC
14	TRBJ2-5	TRBV5-1	NA	NA	CASSFSGSQETQYF	TGCGCCAGCAGCTTTTCCGGGTCCCAAGAGACCCAGTACTTC
11	TRBJ1-1	TRBV20-1	NA	NA	CSARGLTEAFF	TGCAGTGCTAGAGGGCTTACTGAAGCTTTCTTT
15	TRBJ1-1	TRBV13	NA	NA	CASSITGSGYTEAFF	TGTGCCAGCAGCATTACAGGGTCGGGTTACACTGAAGCTTTCTTT
13	TRBJ2-2	TRBV6-6	NA	NA	CASTGAGFGELFF	TGTGCCAGCACGGGGGCAGGGTTCGGGGAGCTGTTTTTT
12	TRBJ1-2	TRBV6-5	NA	NA	CASGGEHYGYTF	TGTGCCAGCGGGGGGGAGCACTATGGCTACACCTTC
19	TRBJ1-5	TRBV6-1	TRBD1	NA	CASSEIKGGASMSNQPQHF	TGTGCCAGCAGTGAAATAAAAGGGGGCGCTTCGATGAGCAATCAGCCCCAGCATTTT
14	TRBJ2-7	TRBV5-6	TRBD2	once	CASSSRSGGYEQYF	TGTGCCAGCAGCTCCCGATCGGGGGGCTACGAGCAGTACTTC
15	TRBJ2-3	TRBV2	TRBD1	few	CASSVRDRDTDTQYF	TGTGCCAGCAGTGTCCGGGACAGGGACACAGATACGCAGTATTTT
18	TRBJ2-2	TRBV10-2	TRBD2	NA	CASSPGLAGETNTGELFF	TGCGCCAGCAGCCCTGGACTAGCGGGGGAGACGAACACCGGGGAGCTGTTTTTT
13	TRBJ1-5	TRBV6-1	NA	NA	CASGAQLLQPQHF	TGTGCCAGCGGGGCTCAACTTCTTCAGCCCCAGCATTTT
15	TRBJ2-1	TRBV9	TRBD2	NA	CASSVGHSGINEQFF	TGTGCCAGCAGCGTAGGTCACAGCGGGATCAATGAGCAGTTCTTC
15	TRBJ1-2	TRBV14	NA	few	CASSQSQGVSYGYTF	TGTGCCAGCAGCCAGTCACAGGGCGTAAGCTATGGCTACACCTTC
12	TRBJ1-3	TRBV28	NA	NA	CASTSSGNTIYF	TGTGCCAGCACCTCCTCTGGAAACACCATATATTTT
15	TRBJ1-2	TRBV7-8	NA	NA	CASSMLDRTNYGYTF	TGTGCCAGCAGCATGTTAGACAGGACCAACTATGGCTACACCTTC
18	TRBJ1-5	TRBV18	TRBD1	few	CASSISPGTGYSNQPQHF	TGTGCCAGCTCAATTAGTCCCGGGACAGGGTATAGCAATCAGCCCCAGCATTTT
16	TRBJ1-1	TRBV27	TRBD1	NA	CASSLTGTGMETEAFF	TGTGCCAGCAGTCTCACCGGGACAGGGATGGAAACTGAAGCTTTCTTT
12	TRBJ1-4	TRBV6-5	NA	NA	CASGRLGEKLFF	TGTGCCAGCGGTCGGTTGGGTGAAAAACTGTTTTTT
13	TRBJ2-3	TRBV30	NA	NA	CAWSGQATDTQYF	TGTGCCTGGAGTGGGCAGGCCACAGATACGCAGTATTTT
14	TRBJ1-4	TRBV7-2	NA	few	CASSRGQGSGKLFF	TGTGCCAGCAGCCGGGGGCAGGGGAGCGGGAAACTGTTTTTT
14	TRBJ1-5	TRBV7-2	NA	NA	CASSFWGSNQPQHF	TGTGCCAGCAGCTTTTGGGGTAGCAATCAGCCCCAGCATTTT
12	TRBJ1-1	TRBV5-1	NA	NA	CASSLTPTEAFF	TGCGCCAGCAGCTTGACGCCCACTGAAGCTTTCTTT
18	TRBJ1-6	TRBV21-1	NA	NA	CASSIPPGQVSYNSPLHF	TGTGCCAGCAGTATTCCTCCGGGACAAGTCTCCTATAATTCACCCCTCCACTTT
14	TRBJ2-1	TRBV5-1	TRBD2	NA	CASRLLAGRYEQFF	TGCGCCAGCAGGTTACTAGCGGGGAGGTATGAGCAGTTCTTC
14	TRBJ1-2	TRBV19	NA	NA	CASSIETVIYGYTF	TGTGCCAGTAGTATTGAGACAGTCATCTATGGCTACACCTTC
15	TRBJ2-1	TRBV6-1	TRBD1	NA	CASSEVAGTDNEQFF	TGTGCCAGCAGTGAGGTAGCCGGGACAGACAATGAGCAGTTCTTC
12	TRBJ1-2	TRBV29-1	NA	once	CSVEREDYGYTF	TGCAGCGTTGAAAGAGAAGACTATGGCTACACCTTC
17	TRBJ2-5	TRBV5-1	TRBD2	NA	CASSLAFGSAGEETQYF	TGCGCCAGCAGCTTGGCCTTCGGTTCCGCGGGGGAAGAGACCCAGTACTTC
12	TRBJ1-3	TRBV9	NA	NA	CASSLAGNTIYF	TGTGCCAGCAGCTTAGCTGGAAACACCATATATTTT
14	TRBJ1-5	TRBV27	NA	NA	CASRQGGSYQPQHF	TGTGCCAGCAGACAGGGAGGGAGTTATCAGCCCCAGCATTTT
14	TRBJ2-5	TRBV18	NA	NA	CASTQGSGQETQYF	TGTGCCAGCACCCAGGGGTCAGGACAAGAGACCCAGTACTTC
17	TRBJ2-1	TRBV2	TRBD1	NA	CASSGTRDRGQYNEQFF	TGTGCCAGCAGTGGAACAAGGGACAGGGGACAATACAATGAGCAGTTCTTC
14	TRBJ2-1	TRBV6-1	TRBD2	NA	CASSALAGGHEQFF	TGTGCCAGCAGTGCGCTAGCGGGGGGCCATGAGCAGTTCTTC
15	TRBJ1-5	TRBV28	NA	NA	CASSFWREDNQPQHF	TGTGCCAGCAGTTTTTGGAGGGAAGACAATCAGCCCCAGCATTTT
13	TRBJ1-5	TRBV14	NA	NA	CASSQDFDQPQHF	TGTGCCAGCAGCCAAGATTTCGATCAGCCCCAGCATTTT
19	TRBJ2-5	TRBV7-9	NA	NA	CASSLARTALLGDQETQYF	TGTGCCAGCAGCTTAGCTCGGACAGCCTTATTGGGGGACCAAGAGACCCAGTACTTC
15	TRBJ1-2	TRBV6-5	NA	NA	CASALGEGVNYGYTF	TGTGCCAGCGCCCTAGGAGAGGGAGTAAACTATGGCTACACCTTC
15	TRBJ2-1	TRBV15	NA	NA	CATSSERDPGGEQFF	TGTGCCACCAGCAGCGAGCGGGACCCAGGGGGTGAGCAGTTCTTC
16	TRBJ2-2	TRBV28	TRBD1	NA	CASSYPPTGTAGELFF	TGTGCCAGCAGTTACCCGCCGACAGGGACAGCCGGGGAGCTGTTTTTT
13	TRBJ2-1	TRBV6-1	NA	NA	CASSGSSYNEQFF	TGTGCCAGCTCGGGGAGCTCCTACAATGAGCAGTTCTTC